What follows is one T cell receptor beta chain and its context. The antigen remains undetermined. These data are taken from a study of T cells after yellow fever vaccination. Study in general: Some fractions had low cell numbers, and these were prepared with SMART-Seq v4 Ultra Low Input. Findings and caveats of the study: Clones from primary vaccination mostly reappeared after the booster (roughly 97% CD4, roughly 87% CD8).

The CDR3 is 15 residues long. Germline CDR1 reads SGDLS; CDR2 reads YYNGEE. The V end was cut by 3 bases, the J end by 5 bases, with 14 bases between. They built TCR cDNA with 5'RACE template switching, a step that put in a universal primer site and UMIs. TCRdb ran MiXCR on the 5' RACE reads and lists one entry per CDR3 protein. The sample has 350,000 to 450,000 distinct CDR3 sequences; about 19% are singletons. V gene TRBV9 combines with J gene TRBJ2-2; maybe TRBD1 (6 bases). This clonotype was sampled from a man between 18 and 29 years old who received the YFV17D yellow fever vaccine. This sample comprised PBMCs, obtained before the yellow fever booster vaccination. In nucleotides, the CDR3 is TGTGCCAGCAGCGGGGGGCTCTCTTTTACCGGGGAGCTGTTTTTT. Protein product: CASSGGLSFTGELFF. Variable domain in full (rest from reference TRBV9 and TRBJ2-2): DSGVTQTPKHLITATGQRVTLRCSPRSGDLSVYWYQQSLDQGLQFLIQYYNGEERAKGNILERFSAQQFPDLHSELNLSSLELGDSALYFCASSGGLSFTGELFFGEGSRLTVL.